These T cell receptor beta chains were read from a single sample in a study of blood T cell repertoires in COVID-19. Some clones are missing from TCRdb's copy, which holds only in-frame ones; the method was immunoSEQ multiplex PCR. The data show fewer than 200,000 clones, 88% seen once. The sequencing sample was made of peripheral blood. All receptors come from a man aged 60 to 69 with acute or convalescent COVID-19. Both conserved end residues are part of each CDR3. Each record gives: V gene, clone size, D gene, J gene, CDR3 protein, CDR3 DNA. The D gene is left open where the match is weak. Not every row has a clone size; where given, it reads once, few, many or a size class.

TRBV12-5	.	TRBD1	TRBJ1-5	CASGLGMDRGSRPQHF	TGTGCTAGTGGTTTGGGAATGGACAGGGGGTCACGACCCCAGCATTTT
TRBV10-3	.	TRBD1	TRBJ1-1	CAITGTENTEAFF	TGTGCCATCACCGGGACAGAAAACACTGAAGCTTTCTTT
TRBV3-1/TRBV3-2	once	.	TRBJ2-7	CASSQTAGTYEQYF	TGTGCCAGCAGCCAAACGGCAGGGACCTACGAGCAGTACTTC
TRBV6-5	.	TRBD1	TRBJ1-4	CASNRQGDGEKLFF	TGTGCCAGCAACAGACAGGGGGACGGGGAAAAACTGTTTTTT
TRBV11-2	few	.	TRBJ1-5	CASSLDRRQPQHF	TGTGCCAGCAGCTTAGACAGGAGGCAGCCCCAGCATTTT
TRBV4-3	.	TRBD1	TRBJ1-4	CASSLGTGEGKLFF	TGCGCCAGCAGTCTTGGGACAGGGGAGGGAAAACTGTTTTTT
TRBV19	.	TRBD1	TRBJ1-1	CASSGTANTEAFF	TGTGCCAGTTCCGGGACAGCGAACACTGAAGCTTTCTTT
TRBV29-1	.	.	TRBJ2-3	CSVEGRGEIRTQYF	TGCAGCGTTGAGGGCAGGGGGGAAATACGTACGCAGTATTTT
TRBV5-4	.	TRBD1	TRBJ1-2	CASSVEQGARVGYTF	TGTGCCAGCAGCGTAGAACAGGGGGCGAGGGTTGGCTACACCTTC
TRBV7-2	.	.	TRBJ2-6	CASSWAGGANVLTF	TGTGCCAGCAGCTGGGCTGGGGGGGCCAACGTCCTGACTTTC
TRBV10-3	.	.	TRBJ2-2	CAISGAGVGGELFF	TGTGCCATCAGTGGGGCAGGGGTAGGCGGGGAGCTGTTTTTT
TRBV12-5	.	TRBD1	TRBJ1-5	CASGLVSGGIGNQPQHF	TGTGCTAGTGGTTTGGTTTCAGGGGGCATTGGCAATCAGCCCCAGCATTTT
TRBV14	.	TRBD1	TRBJ1-5	CASSPPPGQFYSNQPQHF	TGTGCCAGCAGCCCCCCCCCGGGACAGTTTTATAGCAATCAGCCCCAGCATTTT
TRBV4-2	once	TRBD2	TRBJ2-1	CASSQAGTSGIYNEQFF	TGTGCCAGCAGCCAAGCCGGGACTAGCGGGATCTACAATGAGCAGTTCTTC
TRBV29-1	.	TRBD2	TRBJ2-7	CSVAASGSVYEQYF	TGCAGCGTTGCGGCTAGCGGGAGTGTCTACGAGCAGTACTTC
TRBV27	.	.	TRBJ2-7	CASSLQRRGGSYEQYF	TGTGCCAGCAGTTTGCAACGGAGGGGGGGCTCCTACGAGCAGTACTTC
TRBV11-3	.	.	TRBJ1-1	CASSLVLGQAPEAFF	TGTGCCAGCAGCTTAGTGTTGGGCCAGGCCCCTGAAGCTTTCTTT
TRBV10-1	.	.	TRBJ1-2	CASRPRGRVDLYGYTF	TGCGCCAGCAGGCCCCGGGGGAGGGTCGATCTTTATGGCTACACCTTC
TRBV6-2/TRBV6-3	.	.	TRBJ1-5	CASSLPTGYQPQHF	TGTGCCAGCAGCCTTCCTACGGGGTATCAGCCCCAGCATTTT
TRBV7-9	.	TRBD1	TRBJ1-4	CASSSKGQGADNEKLFF	TGTGCCAGCAGCTCAAAGGGACAGGGGGCGGATAATGAAAAACTGTTTTTT
TRBV6-5	once	.	TRBJ1-1	CASSYGRNTEAFF	TGTGCCAGCAGTTATGGGAGGAACACTGAAGCTTTCTTT
TRBV5-4	.	TRBD1	TRBJ2-7	CASSLWGQGRVYEQYF	TGTGCCAGCAGCTTGTGGGGACAGGGTAGAGTATACGAGCAGTACTTC
TRBV10-3	.	.	TRBJ1-1	CAISRQTRDTEAFF	TGTGCCATCAGTCGACAGACCAGGGACACTGAAGCTTTCTTT
TRBV6-5	.	.	TRBJ1-2	CASRGSYGYTF	TGTGCAAGCCGGGGGAGTTACGGCTACACCTTC
TRBV10-3	.	.	TRBJ1-1	CAIRTYVQNTEAFF	TGTGCCATCAGAACCTATGTCCAGAACACTGAAGCTTTCTTT
TRBV24-1	.	TRBD1	TRBJ2-5	CATGQGAMETQYF	TGTGCCACCGGACAGGGGGCTATGGAGACCCAGTACTTC
TRBV19	.	.	TRBJ2-1	CASSIRGPAFNEQFF	TGTGCCAGTAGTATTCGGGGTCCTGCGTTCAATGAGCAGTTCTTC
TRBV4-3	.	TRBD1	TRBJ2-2	CASSQEGQGAAGELFF	TGCGCCAGCAGCCAAGAGGGACAGGGGGCGGCCGGGGAGCTGTTTTTT
TRBV2	.	.	TRBJ1-2	CASSPSTEGYGYTF	TGTGCCAGCAGTCCATCGACGGAGGGGTATGGCTACACCTTC
TRBV27	.	TRBD1	TRBJ1-2	CASSKTGGAGYGYTF	TGTGCCAGCAGTAAGACAGGGGGCGCGGGCTATGGCTACACCTTC
TRBV5-1	.	TRBD1	TRBJ2-2	CASSSTGGRTGELFF	TGCGCCAGCAGCTCTACAGGGGGTCGGACCGGGGAGCTGTTTTTT
TRBV5-5	.	.	TRBJ1-2	CASVTGDGYTF	TGTGCCAGCGTGACAGGTGACGGCTACACCTTC
TRBV6-4	.	TRBD1	TRBJ1-2	CASRPGTGGSGYTF	TGTGCCAGCAGGCCCGGGACAGGGGGCTCTGGCTACACCTTC
TRBV5-6	.	.	TRBJ2-3	CASSQRVDHTDTQYF	TGTGCCAGCAGCCAACGGGTCGATCACACAGATACGCAGTATTTT
TRBV7-9	.	.	TRBJ1-5	CASSTHTGGSNQPQHF	TGTGCCAGCAGCACCCATACGGGGGGAAGCAATCAGCCCCAGCATTTT
TRBV30	.	.	TRBJ1-2	CAWSVQGGYGYTF	TGTGCCTGGAGTGTTCAAGGGGGCTATGGCTACACCTTC
TRBV4-3	.	.	TRBJ2-6	CASSPAGRSSGANVLTF	TGCGCCAGCAGCCCCGCGGGACGTAGCTCTGGGGCCAACGTCCTGACTTTC
TRBV7-9	.	.	TRBJ1-6	CASSPQGYNSPLHF	TGTGCCAGCAGCCCGCAGGGTTATAATTCACCCCTCCACTTT
TRBV21-1	.	.	TRBJ2-3	CASSVPAQGLADTQYF	TGTGCCAGCAGCGTCCCCGCCCAGGGTCTCGCAGATACGCAGTATTTT
TRBV13	few	.	TRBJ2-2	CASSLVLGGLTGELFF	TGTGCCAGCAGCTTAGTTCTCGGGGGGCTGACCGGGGAGCTGTTTTTT
TRBV5-1	.	.	TRBJ2-5	CASSLGRGSETQYF	TGCGCCAGCAGCTTGGGGCGGGGCTCCGAGACCCAGTACTTC
TRBV7-9	.	TRBD1	TRBJ2-7	CASSRRTGISYEQYF	TGTGCCAGCAGCCGTCGGACAGGGATTTCCTACGAGCAGTACTTC